Below, 32 T cell receptor beta chains from the same sample are listed, as sequenced in a study of identical twins. TCRdb fed the 5' RACE reads into MiXCR, producing one record per CDR3 protein. The sample lists some 730,000 distinct CDR3 sequences; roughly 18% were seen once. This sample also appeared in a second study, on T cells expressing NK-cell markers.

Sequenced input: PBMCs. The receptors shown here come from a woman under 30 in good health.

The rearrangement links TRBV12-3 or TRBV12-4 to TRBJ2-5; no clear D gene. With 6 bases removed from V and 5 bases from J, the gap between germline ends came to 13 bases. The CDR3 is made up of 13 amino acids. CDR3 in DNA: TGTGCCAGCAGCCCACTCACGCGGGAGACCCAGTACTTC. Protein product: CASSPLTRETQYF.

The sample holds many counts of this clonotype. This rearrangement joins TRBV6-2 or TRBV6-3 to TRBJ1-1; D remains unclear. The CDR3 extends over 13 amino acids. In germline, CDR1 is MNHEY, CDR2 SVGEGT. V shed 2 bases and J shed 6 bases, with 10 bases lying between them. The CDR3 DNA is TGTGCCAGCAGTTACGCACAGTGGGCTGAAGCTTTCTTT. Protein: CASSYAQWAEAFF.

This clonotype occurred a few times. The chain has TRBV6-1 and TRBJ2-3; no firm D call. This CDR3 is built from 14 residues. CDR1 MNHNS and CDR2 SASEGT come from the germline V gene. Trimming stripped 7 bases from V and 2 bases from J, with 13 bases between. In nucleotides, the CDR3 is TGTGCCAGCATCCGGACCCCCGACACAGATACGCAGTATTTT. Residues: CASIRTPDTDTQYF.

This clonotype was recorded a few times. J is TRBJ2-1 and V is TRBV18, with D possibly TRBD2 on 6 matching bases. The CDR3 consists of 14 residues. V shed 2 bases and J shed 8 bases, with 13 bases lying between them. Germline lookup yields CDR1 KGHSH and CDR2 LQKENI. DNA for the CDR3: TGTGCCAGCTCACCAGACCAGGGAGGCGATGAGCAGTTCTTC. Encoded protein: CASSPDQGGDEQFF.

This clonotype was observed a few times. V gene TRBV20-1 combines with J gene TRBJ2-1; D is unresolved. The V gene lost 3 bases and the J gene lost 6 bases, with 6 bases spanning the gap. CDR1 is DFQATT and CDR2 is SNEGSKA in the germline V gene (reference sequence). The CDR3 spans 11 residues. As DNA, the CDR3 is TGCAGTGCTAGGCAGGTCAATGAGCAGTTCTTC. Protein: CSARQVNEQFF.

The chain joins TRBV12-3 or TRBV12-4 to TRBJ2-3; D possibly corresponds to TRBD2 (5 bases). V dropped 3 bases and J dropped 2 bases, with 9 bases sitting between them. The CDR3 has 14 amino acids. DNA for the CDR3: TGTGCCAGCAGTTTTTCGGGGATCACAGATACGCAGTATTTT. Translation gives CASSFSGITDTQYF.

This clonotype was seen a handful of times. This CDR3 reads CASSLLTGTGANVLTF. CDR3 in DNA: TGTGCCAGCAGTCTACTGACAGGAACCGGGGCCAACGTCCTGACTTTC. The V call is TRBV4-2, the J call TRBJ2-6; D is perhaps TRBD1 (6 bases). Trimming cost V 6 bases and J 4 bases, with 16 bases left between them. CDR1 and CDR2 (germline): LGHNA, YNFKEQ. The CDR3 is made up of 16 amino acids.

The J gene is TRBJ2-7, the V gene TRBV6-5; 8 positions agree with TRBD1. The V gene's germline CDR1 is MNHEY and CDR2 SVGAGI. The trim removed 6 bases at V and 6 bases at J, leaving 4 bases unmatched. The CDR3 has 12 amino acids. The CDR3 DNA follows: TGTGCCAGCAGGCGGACAGGGTTCGAGCAGTACTTC. It codes for CASRRTGFEQYF.

This clonotype was counted between two and nine times. The chain has TRBV5-1 and TRBJ1-4; D gene unclear. Germline CDR1 and CDR2: SGHRS and YFSETQ. The CDR3 runs 15 residues. V was trimmed by 4 bases and J by 0 bases, leaving 10 bases between them. CDR3 DNA sequence: TGCGCCAGCAGCATGGGAAGAGCAACTAATGAAAAACTGTTTTTT. As protein: CASSMGRATNEKLFF.

The chain carries TRBV5-1 and TRBJ2-1, with D unclear. This CDR3 has 13 amino acids. The V gene lost 0 bases and the J gene lost 6 bases, with 7 bases spanning the gap. Germline V gene sequence: CDR1 SGHRS, CDR2 YFSETQ. The chain's CDR3 is CASSLASPNEQFF. The CDR3 DNA reads TGCGCCAGCAGCTTGGCCTCCCCCAATGAGCAGTTCTTC.

This chain joins TRBV11-1 and TRBJ2-7, with 9 bases matching TRBD2. The germline V gene encodes CDR1 SGHAT and CDR2 FQDESV (reference sequence). J lost 3 bases, V lost 5 bases, and 5 bases had no gene match. The CDR3 spans 14 residues. The CDR3 DNA follows: TGTGCCAGCAGCCGATTAGCGGGGGACTACGAGCAGTACTTC. It is translated as CASSRLAGDYEQYF.

The rearrangement links TRBV5-6 to TRBJ2-4; no reliable D call. V lost 4 bases and J lost 5, with 10 bases in between. Germline V gives CDR1 SGHDT, CDR2 YYEEEE. The CDR3 runs to 13 residues. The CDR3 coding sequence is TGTGCCAGCAGCACGACCACTGAAAACATTCAGTACTTC. Residues: CASSTTTENIQYF.

The chain combines TRBV6-6 with TRBJ1-2; D ambiguous. Germline values: CDR1 MNHNY, CDR2 SVGAGI (reference sequence). The CDR3 length is 12 residues. V lost 8 bases and J 4 bases, leaving 11 bases between the germline ends. CDR3 region: CASAGSGYGYTF. In DNA, the CDR3 is TGTGCCAGCGCCGGGTCCGGCTATGGCTACACCTTC.

V is TRBV29-1 and J is TRBJ2-5; 10 nucleotides match TRBD1. Germline V gene sequence: CDR1 SQVTM, CDR2 ANQGSEA. The length of the CDR3 is 12 residues. Losses at the gene ends were 8 bases for V and 4 bases for J; bases not matched to a gene: 4. CDR3 sequence: CSLRTGGETQYF. DNA of the CDR3: TGCAGCTTACGGACAGGGGGAGAGACCCAGTACTTC.

Ten or more counts support this clonotype. This chain uses TRBV10-3 with TRBJ2-1; 9 positions match TRBD2. CDR3 size: 17 residues. CDR1 and CDR2 from the germline V gene are ENHRY and SYGVKD. The trim removed 2 bases at V and 3 bases at J, leaving 8 bases unmatched. For the CDR3, the DNA is TGTGCCATCAGTGAGGGCCCTAGCGGGACGAGCTACAATGAGCAGTTCTTC. Protein sequence: CAISEGPSGTSYNEQFF.

The chain combines TRBV7-9 with TRBJ2-7, with D hard to call. This CDR3 is built from 13 residues. Germline V lookup: CDR1 SEHNR, CDR2 FQNEAQ (reference sequence). Trimming cost V 5 bases and J 0 bases, with 8 bases left between them. Written as DNA, the CDR3 is TGTGCCAGCAGCAGCCCCCCCTCCTACGAGCAGTACTTC. Translation gives CASSSPPSYEQYF.

The chain carries TRBV20-1 and TRBJ2-5, with TRBD1 matching over 8 bases. The CDR3 sequence is 13 residues long. Germline V gives CDR1 DFQATT, CDR2 SNEGSKA (reference sequence). J was trimmed by 4 bases and V by 6 bases; bases with no gene match: 7. Here the CDR3 reads CSALRTGSETQYF. CDR3 sequence (DNA): TGCAGTGCATTAAGGACAGGGTCAGAGACCCAGTACTTC.

This clonotype showed up many times. The chain recombines TRBV6-6 with TRBJ2-7; no clear D. The CDR3 spans 13 residues. V lost 6 bases and J 0 bases, leaving 9 bases between the germline ends. The germline V gene has CDR1 MNHNY and CDR2 SVGAGI (reference sequence). The CDR3 region has the DNA TGTGCCAGCAGCCCCGACCCCTCCTACGAGCAGTACTTC. This translates into CASSPDPSYEQYF.

This clonotype was observed a handful of times. CDR3: CASSSDGTLNTGELFF. DNA of the CDR3: TGTGCCAGCAGCTCGGACGGAACTCTAAACACCGGGGAGCTGTTTTTT. The chain has TRBV7-6 and TRBJ2-2; no clear D. Deletions cut 4 bases from V and 2 bases from J, with 14 bases between. This CDR3 is built from 16 residues. Germline loops: CDR1 SGHVS, CDR2 FNYEAQ.

This clonotype was counted between two and nine times. The CDR3 DNA sequence: TGTGCCAGCAGCCGCTCCGAGGGCTCCTACGAGCAGTACTTC. Its protein product is CASSRSEGSYEQYF. This chain connects TRBV3-1 to TRBJ2-7, with a weak D call TRBD2 (5 bases). CDR1 LGHDT and CDR2 YNNKEL come from the germline V gene (reference sequence). Trimming took off 4 bases at V and 0 bases at J, with 10 bases between the two ends. This CDR3 is 14 amino acids long.

The CDR3 DNA reads TGTGCCACCAGTGACCCGGACGGTACAGATACGCAGTATTTT. As protein: CATSDPDGTDTQYF. The rearrangement uses TRBV24-1 and TRBJ2-3; D is unresolved. The germline CDR1 and CDR2 sequences are KGHDR and SFDVKD. The CDR3 totals 14 residues. The germline V and J ends were trimmed by 4 bases and 3 bases, with 10 bases remaining between them.

This clonotype was observed at least ten times. V is TRBV12-3 or TRBV12-4 and J is TRBJ2-1; D is unresolved. Trimming left V 4 bases short and J 0 bases short, with 1 base between. The CDR3 covers 12 residues. In DNA, the CDR3 is TGTGCCAGCAGTTACTCCTACAATGAGCAGTTCTTC. This encodes CASSYSYNEQFF.

This sequence joins TRBV10-3 and TRBJ1-2, with no clear D. The CDR3 runs 15 residues. Germline-derived CDR1 and CDR2 are ENHRY and SYGVKD. V was cut by 4 bases and J by 2 bases, with 14 bases left in between. The CDR3 DNA reads as TGTGCCATCAGTGCTACGGACTCCACCAACTATGGCTACACCTTC. This codes for CAISATDSTNYGYTF.

This clonotype has more than one count but fewer than ten. The rearrangement uses TRBV20-1 and TRBJ2-2; tentatively, D is TRBD2 (9 bases). The CDR3 totals 20 residues. The germline gives CDR1 DFQATT, CDR2 SNEGSKA (reference sequence). Trimming pared 3 bases from V and 0 bases from J, leaving 26 bases between. The CDR3 region is CSASGNTGGRLAANTGELFF. The CDR3 DNA reads TGCAGTGCTAGTGGGAACACAGGGGGGAGACTAGCGGCGAACACCGGGGAGCTGTTTTTT.

This clonotype was seen a handful of times. V usage is TRBV12-3 or TRBV12-4 and J usage is TRBJ2-1; D may be TRBD1 or TRBD2 (5 bases each). This CDR3 contains 15 residues. V shed 6 bases and J shed 7 bases, with 19 bases lying between them. CDR3 region: CASRPSGGGKNEQFF. Here the CDR3 DNA reads TGTGCCAGCAGACCTAGTGGTGGGGGAAAGAATGAGCAGTTCTTC.

The chain employs TRBV20-1 and TRBJ2-3; D is undetermined. V shed 6 bases and J shed 2 bases, with 15 bases lying between them. CDR3 length: 14 residues. Germline lookup yields CDR1 DFQATT and CDR2 SNEGSKA (reference sequence). CDR3 sequence (DNA): TGCAGTGCAAAGACCGGGTTCCCCACAGATACGCAGTATTTT. As protein: CSAKTGFPTDTQYF.

This clonotype was picked up a small number of times. The chain carries TRBV10-3 and TRBJ1-2, with TRBD1 matching over 8 bases. The J segment lost 4 bases and the V segment lost 6 bases, leaving 10 bases of the junction unmatched. The CDR3 spans 15 residues. CDR1 ENHRY and CDR2 SYGVKD come from the germline V gene. In DNA, the CDR3 is TGTGCCATCAGGGTAGGGACAGGAAAATTCTATGGCTACACCTTC. Amino acid sequence: CAIRVGTGKFYGYTF.

This clonotype has just a few counts. The CDR3 sequence is CSASAGTGGGNQPQHF. Here the CDR3 DNA reads TGCAGTGCTTCGGCCGGGACAGGGGGCGGAAATCAGCCCCAGCATTTT. This chain joins TRBV20-1 and TRBJ1-5; 12 bases are shared with TRBD1. This CDR3 has 16 residues. Losses at the gene ends were 5 bases for V and 4 bases for J; bases not matched to a gene: 9. Looked up from germline, CDR1 is DFQATT and CDR2 is SNEGSKA (reference sequence).

The gene calls are TRBV3-1 and TRBJ2-3; 10 bases align to TRBD2. This CDR3 contains 16 residues. V lost 4 bases, J lost 2 bases, and 6 bases stayed unmatched. Germline V gene data show CDR1 as LGHDT and CDR2 as YNNKEL (reference sequence). CDR3 in DNA: TGTGCCAGCAGCCCAAAGACTAGCGGGTCCACAGATACGCAGTATTTT. Its translation: CASSPKTSGSTDTQYF.

Only a few counts were recorded for this clonotype. This rearrangement joins TRBV10-3 to TRBJ1-2; D gene ambiguous. There are 13 residues in the CDR3. V lost 7 bases and J lost 7, with 16 bases in between. Germline loops: CDR1 ENHRY, CDR2 SYGVKD. The CDR3 coding sequence is TGTGCCATCATAGGGCAGGCTGGACGTGGCTACACCTTC. Translated, it gives CAIIGQAGRGYTF.

This clonotype came up a few times. The chain has TRBV7-7 and TRBJ2-3, with 11 positions matching TRBD2. The CDR3 is made up of 18 amino acids. Germline-derived CDR1 and CDR2 are SSHAT and FNYEAQ (reference sequence). V gave up 5 bases and J gave up 0 bases; unmatched junction bases: 10. This chain's CDR3 is CASSPEVAGGRSTDTQYF. The CDR3 DNA reads TGTGCCAGCAGCCCCGAGGTAGCGGGAGGGCGTAGCACAGATACGCAGTATTTT.

This clonotype was observed at least ten times. One end of the junction fails to match germline, which may point to a read error. The chain links TRBV5-1 to TRBJ2-3; 11 nucleotides match TRBD2. Germline CDR1 is SGHRS and CDR2 is YFSETQ. This CDR3 is built from 16 residues. The CDR3 bases are TGTGCCAGCAGTTCCGGGACTAGCGGAAGCACAGATACGCAGTATTTT. Its protein product is CASSSGTSGSTDTQYF.